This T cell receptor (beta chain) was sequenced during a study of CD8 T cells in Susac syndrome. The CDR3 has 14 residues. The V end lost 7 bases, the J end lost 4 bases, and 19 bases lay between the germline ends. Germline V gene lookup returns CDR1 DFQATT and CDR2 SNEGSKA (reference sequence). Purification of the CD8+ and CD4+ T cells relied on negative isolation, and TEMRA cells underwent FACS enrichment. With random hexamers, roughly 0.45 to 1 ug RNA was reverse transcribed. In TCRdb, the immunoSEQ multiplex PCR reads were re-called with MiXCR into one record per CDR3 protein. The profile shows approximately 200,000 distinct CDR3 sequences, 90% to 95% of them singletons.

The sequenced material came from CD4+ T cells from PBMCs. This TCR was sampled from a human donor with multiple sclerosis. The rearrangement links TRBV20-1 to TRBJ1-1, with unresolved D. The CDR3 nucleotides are TGCAGTGGCAGAAGGAGAGGGTTGGCCACTGAAGCTTTCTTT. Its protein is CSGRRRGLATEAFF.